The sequence of this T cell receptor (beta chain) was determined in a study of blood T cell repertoires in COVID-19. Study at large: Acute-phase and convalescent COVID-19 samples originated in the United States, Italy and Spain. In each case, the material was cDNA or gDNA derived from T cells, B-cell-depleted T cells, or PBMCs.

As handled by the study authors: Researchers report that nucleated cell counts were estimated from reference gene primer amplification. The data were produced by immunoSEQ multiplex PCR, yet TCRdb's version contains in-frame clones alone and is incomplete. V and J calls and clone size come straight from that table; D and trimming were deduced from the DNA. The table records over 450,000 clones, 85% to 90% of them present only once. Trimming took off 5 bases at V and 6 bases at J, with 11 bases between the two ends. The CDR3 has 13 amino acids. CDR1 is SGHRS, CDR2 YFSETQ, per germline. One Seattle source followed patients from active infection through their disease course.

The specimen was peripheral blood. The J gene is TRBJ1-4, the V gene TRBV5-1; D unresolved. This receptor was identified in a woman aged 45-60 years with COVID-19, enrolled during active disease. CDR3 nucleotides: TGCGCCAGCAGGGAATCGGGAGATGAAAAACTGTTTTTT. It specifies CASRESGDEKLFF. The complete variable domain, with remaining parts taken from reference TRBV5-1 and TRBJ1-4, reads KAGVTQTPRYLIKTRGQQVTLSCSPISGHRSVSWYQQTPGQGLQFLFEYFSETQRNKGNFPGRFSGRQFSNSRSEMNVSTLELGDSALYLCASRESGDEKLFFGSGTQLSVL.